The 24 T cell receptor beta chains given below trace back to one sample, sequenced in a study of identical twins. MiXCR, run by TCRdb on the 5' RACE reads, gives a single entry per CDR3 protein. The table lists 240,000 or so distinct CDR3 sequences, about an eighth of them singletons. This sample was shared with a second study, whose subject was yellow fever vaccine responses in identical twins.

The sequencing input was memory (CD45RO+) T cells sorted from blood. The receptors originated from a woman between 18 and 30 years old in good health.

In this sample, this clonotype turned up a few times. The chain couples TRBV12-3 or TRBV12-4 to TRBJ2-5; 13 bases agree with TRBD2. The ends lost 6 bases at V and 3 bases at J; junction bases unmatched: 7. The CDR3 has 16 amino acids. CDR3 bases: TGTGCCAGCAGACTAGCGGGAGGGGTTATTAAAGAGACCCAGTACTTC. Translating it yields CASRLAGGVIKETQYF.

This clonotype has just a few counts. This chain joins TRBV5-1 and TRBJ2-5; 9 positions agree with TRBD2. V trimming: 2 bases; J trimming: 2 bases; junction bases outside the gene matches: 4. From germline, CDR1 is SGHRS and CDR2 YFSETQ. This CDR3 has 15 residues. CDR3: CASSFQGLAQETQYF. CDR3 in DNA: TGCGCCAGCAGCTTTCAGGGACTAGCTCAAGAGACCCAGTACTTC.

This clonotype was seen only a few times. V usage is TRBV18 and J usage is TRBJ2-7; 10 bases agree with TRBD1. This CDR3 is built from 13 residues. Per the germline V gene, CDR1 is KGHSH and CDR2 is LQKENI. After removal of 4 bases from V and 5 bases from J, the junction contained 2 bases not matched to a gene. CDR3: CASSQTGGHEQYF. As DNA, the CDR3 is TGTGCCAGCTCACAGACAGGGGGCCACGAGCAGTACTTC. The whole variable domain, remainder taken from reference TRBV18 and TRBJ2-7, is NAGVMQNPRHLVRRRGQEARLRCSPMKGHSHVYWYRQLPEEGLKFMVYLQKENIIDESGMPKERFSAEFPKEGPSILRIQQVVRGDSAAYFCASSQTGGHEQYFGPGTRLTVT.

This clonotype has just a few counts. V gene TRBV18 combines with J gene TRBJ2-5; 8 nucleotides agree with TRBD2. The germline CDR1 and CDR2 sequences are KGHSH and LQKENI. V trimming: 3 bases; J trimming: 5 bases; junction bases outside the gene matches: 5. The CDR3 runs to 14 residues. Here the CDR3 DNA reads TGTGCCAGCTCACCTGATCCGGGGGGGGAGACCCAGTACTTC. Protein: CASSPDPGGETQYF.

At least ten counts were recorded for this clonotype. The chain employs TRBV6-2 or TRBV6-3 and TRBJ2-1, with 7 bases that match TRBD2. The germline CDR1 and CDR2 sequences are MNHEY and SVGEGT. This CDR3 has 16 amino acids. V lost 5 bases, J lost 9 bases, and 16 bases stayed unmatched. The CDR3 spells CASSLSGDGGSAEQFF. The CDR3 DNA follows: TGTGCCAGCAGTCTAAGCGGAGACGGGGGGTCGGCTGAGCAGTTCTTC.

The rearrangement uses TRBV20-1 and TRBJ2-5; 10 bases map to TRBD1. This CDR3 is built from 14 residues. Germline lookup yields CDR1 DFQATT and CDR2 SNEGSKA (reference sequence). V dropped 2 bases and J dropped 5; count of bases not matched to a gene: 5. CDR3 in DNA: TGCAGTGCTAGACCACTGACAGGGGGCGAGACCCAGTACTTC. Its translation: CSARPLTGGETQYF.

The V and J genes are TRBV7-8 and TRBJ2-4; D gene uncertain. V was pared by 5 bases and J by 2 bases, with 10 bases between. Germline assignment: CDR1 SGHVS and CDR2 FQNEAQ. This CDR3 is built from 14 residues. Here the CDR3 reads CASSADGSKNIQYF. The CDR3 nucleotides are TGTGCCAGCAGCGCGGACGGGTCCAAAAACATTCAGTACTTC. The whole variable domain, remainder taken from reference TRBV7-8 and TRBJ2-4, is GAGVSQSPRYKVAKRGQDVALRCDPISGHVSLFWYQQALGQGPEFLTYFQNEAQLDKSGLPSDRFFAERPEGSVSTLKIQRTQQEDSAVYLCASSADGSKNIQYFGAGTRLSVL.

The table lists this clonotype with a few counts. V gene TRBV15 combines with J gene TRBJ2-1; D uncertain. Germline V gene sequence: CDR1 LNHNV, CDR2 YYDKDF (reference sequence). V lost 3 bases and J 5 bases, leaving 17 bases between the germline ends. This CDR3 is built from 16 residues. CDR3 DNA: TGTGCCACCAGCAGCCTCATACACGGGCTGGACAATGAGCAGTTCTTC. Protein product: CATSSLIHGLDNEQFF.

The gene calls are TRBV2 and TRBJ2-3; 9 bases line up with TRBD2. This CDR3 spans 16 amino acids. Trimming took 2 bases from V and 2 from J; bases not matched to a gene: 5. The germline CDR1 and CDR2 sequences are SNHLY and FYNNEI. CDR3 region: CASSEMVAGATDTQYF. For the CDR3, the DNA is TGTGCCAGCAGTGAAATGGTAGCGGGAGCCACAGATACGCAGTATTTT.

This clonotype was recorded at least ten times. The chain combines TRBV11-1 with TRBJ2-3, with a possible D match to TRBD1 (6 bases). Germline V lookup: CDR1 SGHAT, CDR2 FQDESV (reference sequence). V lost 7 bases, J lost 2 bases, and 25 bases lay in between. The CDR3 sequence is 18 residues long. CDR3 sequence (DNA): TGTGCCAGCACCCCGCCGCTGTTAGGTAGGGGGTACACAGATACGCAGTATTTT. It encodes CASTPPLLGRGYTDTQYF.

This clonotype has more than one count but fewer than ten. For the CDR3, the DNA is TGTGCCAGCAGGGCACCAGGGTTGCTTTACAATGAGCAGTTCTTC. This sequence encodes CASRAPGLLYNEQFF. The chain combines TRBV11-2 with TRBJ2-1; D perhaps matches TRBD1 (5 bases). The CDR3 totals 15 residues. Per the germline V gene, CDR1 is SGHAT and CDR2 is FQNNGV. V lost 6 bases and J 4 bases, leaving 16 bases between the germline ends.

The rearrangement uses TRBV7-9 and TRBJ1-1; D not certain. CDR1 and CDR2 (germline): SEHNR, FQNEAQ (reference sequence). With 4 bases removed from V and 4 bases from J, the gap between germline ends came to 13 bases. The CDR3 is 14 residues long. CDR3 loop: CASSSDGGITEAFF. The CDR3 DNA reads as TGTGCCAGCAGCTCGGATGGCGGGATCACTGAAGCTTTCTTT.

This clonotype was picked up a small number of times. This chain connects TRBV5-1 to TRBJ1-5; 9 bases are a match to TRBD1. Per germline, CDR1 SGHRS and CDR2 YFSETQ. The J segment lost 9 bases and the V segment lost 4 bases, leaving 8 bases of the junction unmatched. The CDR3 runs 14 residues. The CDR3 here is CASSHGTGISPQHF. CDR3 nucleotide sequence: TGCGCCAGCAGCCACGGGACAGGGATTTCGCCCCAGCATTTT.

This clonotype was seen only a few times. The rearrangement joins TRBV5-1 to TRBJ2-1; 10 nucleotides line up with TRBD2. Looked up from germline, CDR1 is SGHRS and CDR2 is YFSETQ. V dropped 4 bases and J dropped 7; count of bases not matched to a gene: 2. CDR3 size: 13 residues. The CDR3 region is CASSQGLANEQFF. The DNA for the CDR3 is TGCGCCAGCAGCCAGGGACTAGCGAATGAGCAGTTCTTC.

This clonotype was seen repeatedly, ten times or more. The chain couples TRBV7-2 to TRBJ2-3, with D unclear. The germline V gene encodes CDR1 SGHTA and CDR2 FQGNSA. V lost 6 bases to trimming and J lost 0 bases, with 10 bases between them. The CDR3 is 14 amino acids. CDR3 sequence reads: CASRSRASTDTQYF. CDR3 DNA sequence: TGTGCCAGCAGGAGTAGGGCTAGCACAGATACGCAGTATTTT.

The CDR3 sequence: CASSLDDGGSSLAKNIQYF. CDR3 nucleotides: TGTGCCAGCAGCCTTGACGACGGGGGCAGCTCTTTAGCCAAAAACATTCAGTACTTC. This sequence joins TRBV11-2 and TRBJ2-4, with D perhaps assigned TRBD1 or TRBD2 (6 bases each). The CDR3 contains 19 residues. Between the trimmed V and J ends, which lost 5 bases and 0 bases, there was a span of 23 bases. The V gene's germline CDR1 is SGHAT and CDR2 FQNNGV.

V gene TRBV5-5 combines with J gene TRBJ2-5; D unresolved. The CDR3 has 13 residues. Germline CDR1 and CDR2: SGHKS and YYEKEE (reference sequence). Trimming took 5 bases from V and 5 from J, leaving 13 bases between them. CDR3 amino acids: CASRPDMWETQYF. DNA for the CDR3: TGTGCCAGCAGGCCCGACATGTGGGAGACCCAGTACTTC.

This clonotype was detected a few times. V gene TRBV7-2 combines with J gene TRBJ2-2, with D hard to call. The CDR3 is 15 residues long. The V end lost 5 bases, the J end lost 7 bases, and 17 bases lay between the germline ends. Germline V CDR1 and CDR2: SGHTA, FQGNSA. CDR3 loop: CASSPFVGLGGELFF. CDR3 nucleotides: TGTGCCAGCAGCCCCTTTGTCGGGCTAGGCGGGGAGCTGTTTTTT.

There are a few counts of this clonotype. The chain joins TRBV28 to TRBJ1-2; D unclear. The length of the CDR3 is 13 residues. Between the trimmed V and J ends, which lost 7 bases and 7 bases, there was a span of 16 bases. Per the germline V gene, CDR1 is MDHEN and CDR2 is SYDVKM. CDR3 residues: CASTDPTGRGYTF. The CDR3 DNA follows: TGTGCCAGCACCGACCCAACCGGGCGTGGCTACACCTTC.

The V gene is TRBV7-9, the J gene TRBJ2-7, with 7 bases that match TRBD1. The CDR3 runs to 16 residues. Unmatched junction bases numbered 8, after V lost 0 bases and J lost 3 bases. Looked up from germline, CDR1 is SEHNR and CDR2 is FQNEAQ (reference sequence). The DNA for the CDR3 is TGTGCCAGCAGCTTAGCGAATCCCCGGGACAGCTACGAGCAGTACTTC. This translates into CASSLANPRDSYEQYF.

The gene calls are TRBV11-2 and TRBJ1-2, with D unclear. The CDR3 consists of 19 residues. V lost 5 bases and J 4 bases, leaving 29 bases between the germline ends. The germline V gene encodes CDR1 SGHAT and CDR2 FQNNGV. The CDR3 DNA follows: TGTGCCAGCAGCCCGCGGGCGGGTTACGGGTCCTCAGACGGCTATGGCTACACCTTC. Translated, it gives CASSPRAGYGSSDGYGYTF.

This clonotype turned up a few times. The chain recombines TRBV4-3 with TRBJ2-1, with 7 bases aligning to TRBD2. The junction had 9 bases not matched to a gene; V was cut back by 1 base and J by 6 bases. The CDR3 is made up of 16 amino acids. From germline, CDR1 is LGHNA and CDR2 YSLEER. The CDR3 loop reads CASSQGVLAGSNEQFF. In DNA, the CDR3 is TGCGCCAGCAGCCAAGGGGTATTAGCGGGTTCCAATGAGCAGTTCTTC.

The rearrangement uses TRBV6-2 or TRBV6-3 and TRBJ2-7; D may correspond to TRBD1 or TRBD2 (5 bases each). This CDR3 comprises 17 residues. The ends were cut back, 2 bases at V and 3 bases at J, with 20 bases in the middle. The germline V gene encodes CDR1 MNHEY and CDR2 SVGEGT. CDR3 sequence reads: CASSYRAQGVKYYEQYF. CDR3 sequence (DNA): TGTGCCAGCAGTTACAGGGCGCAGGGAGTAAAATACTACGAGCAGTACTTC.

The rearrangement links TRBV24-1 to TRBJ2-1; 7 bases are a match to TRBD2. The CDR3 is 16 residues long. The V gene end was trimmed by 1 base and the J gene end by 4 bases; junction bases not matched to a gene: 6. Looked up from germline, CDR1 is KGHDR and CDR2 is SFDVKD. For the CDR3, the DNA is TGTGCCACCAGTGATTTAAGAGCGGGGAGATACAATGAGCAGTTCTTC. This translates into CATSDLRAGRYNEQFF.